This TCR beta chain comes out of a study of blood T cells in healthy people across ages. The second PCR ran roughly 7 to 12 cycles with a sample-barcoded 5' primer and J-beta primers. Every individual sample yielded 2.5 million or more paired-end reads (each containing CDR3). From the 5' RACE reads, TCRdb called clonotypes with MiXCR, one entry per CDR3 protein. The data contain fewer than 750,000 distinct CDR3 sequences, 40% to 65% of them singletons. This CDR3 has 16 residues. V gave up 3 bases and J gave up 2 bases, with 16 bases separating them. The germline CDR1 and CDR2 sequences are KGHSH and LQKENI. This clonotype was detected many times. Its matching antigen is unknown. Overall study results and limits: TCR beta diversity, measured per million T cells, fell in a roughly linear way with age. Both higher diversity and more naive CD4+ cells marked long-lived donors when set against aged donors.

The source material was blood. V gene TRBV18 combines with J gene TRBJ2-5; D not certain. The receptor was derived from a woman of 80 years or more in good health. DNA of the CDR3: TGTGCCAGCTCACCCCAGGATATCTTGGTGCAAGAGACCCAGTACTTC. This sequence encodes CASSPQDILVQETQYF.